This T cell receptor (beta chain) stems from a study of T cells in Graves' hyperthyroidism and ophthalmopathy. Overall study findings and caveats: Ophthalmopathy was told apart from stable hyperthyroidism by a 13 V-J model. The model identified upcoming ophthalmopathy a median around 7.1 months ahead of onset. Blood also contained most expanded thyroid clonotypes above 0.001.

Germline CDR1 MNHEY, CDR2 SMNVEV (reference sequence). The CDR3 sequence is 12 residues long. Researchers defined stable Graves' hyperthyroidism as no ophthalmopathy progression within 18 months. Amplification of TCR beta CDR3 regions was performed using RNA transcripts as template. Carried out on the TCR CDR3, a first-round RT-PCR used the HTBI primer set. TCRdb analysed the multiplex PCR reads with MiXCR anew, one entry per CDR3 protein. The sample holds a few hundred thousand distinct CDR3 sequences; roughly an eighth are singletons and the top ten take 17%. To note about this clonotype: Its antigen is unknown. Possible read error: a much larger clone is one base away.

The TCR comes from a woman between 18 and 29 years old with Graves' hyperthyroidism. The J gene is TRBJ1-2, the V gene TRBV27; a possible D gene is TRBD1 (5 bases). The sequenced sample was blood. The CDR3 coding sequence is TGTGCCGGCAGTTTTACTGGGGACGGCTACACCTTC. It codes for CAGSFTGDGYTF.